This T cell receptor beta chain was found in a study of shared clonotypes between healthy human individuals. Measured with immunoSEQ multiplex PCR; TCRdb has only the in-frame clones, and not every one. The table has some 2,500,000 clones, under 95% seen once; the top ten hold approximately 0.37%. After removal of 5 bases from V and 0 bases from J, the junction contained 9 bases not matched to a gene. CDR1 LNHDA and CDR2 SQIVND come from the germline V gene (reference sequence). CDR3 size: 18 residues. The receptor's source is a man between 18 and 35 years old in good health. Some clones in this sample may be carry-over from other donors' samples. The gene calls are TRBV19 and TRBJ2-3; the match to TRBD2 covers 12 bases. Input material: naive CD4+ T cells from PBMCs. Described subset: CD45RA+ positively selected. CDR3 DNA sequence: TGTGCCAGTAGTTCTAACCCCGGACTAGCGGGAAGCACAGATACGCAGTATTTT. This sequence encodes CASSSNPGLAGSTDTQYF.